Listed here are 8 T cell receptor beta chains from one sample, sequenced in a study of blood T cells in healthy people across ages. For the second PCR, which ran for about 6 to 11 cycles, a sample-barcoded 5' primer and a J-beta primer mix were used. TCRdb used MiXCR to reprocess the 5' RACE reads, holding one entry per CDR3 protein. The table includes under 1,000,000 distinct CDR3 sequences, 30% to 45% detected once. The sample was blood. Every receptor here comes from a man aged 18 to 30 in good health.

This chain connects TRBV4-3 to TRBJ2-1; the match to TRBD2 covers 12 bases. CDR1 is LGHNA and CDR2 is YSLEER in the germline V gene. The trim removed 0 bases at V and 9 bases at J, leaving 6 bases unmatched. The CDR3 covers 16 residues. The CDR3 reads CASSQERLAGGAEQFF. The DNA for the CDR3 is TGCGCCAGCAGCCAAGAACGGCTAGCGGGGGGGGCTGAGCAGTTCTTC.

About this clonotype: A read error may be the cause here, since a much bigger clone is one base away. The rearrangement joins TRBV12-3 or TRBV12-4 to TRBJ2-7; possible D gene TRBD2, 6 bases. This CDR3 region has 12 residues. In nucleotides, the CDR3 is TGTGCCAGCATTTTAGGAGGGGACGAGCAGTACTTC. As protein: CASILGGDEQYF.

The chain employs TRBV5-1 and TRBJ1-2; weak D call: TRBD1 (5 bases). V lost 0 bases, J lost 1 base, and 13 bases lay in between. The germline V gene encodes CDR1 SGHRS and CDR2 YFSETQ. This CDR3 is built from 16 residues. The CDR3 region has the DNA TGCGCCAGCAGCTTGGTCCGAGGGGAAGGTAACTATGGCTACACCTTC. Translated, it gives CASSLVRGEGNYGYTF.

This clonotype came up a few times. The genes are TRBV4-2 and TRBJ1-4; D is uncertain. The CDR3 consists of 13 residues. V was trimmed by 0 bases and J by 13 bases, leaving 12 bases between them. In germline, CDR1 is LGHNA, CDR2 YNFKEQ. CDR3 residues: CASSQDHPGGLFF. Written as DNA, the CDR3 is TGTGCCAGCAGCCAAGATCACCCCGGCGGACTGTTTTTT.

This clonotype was detected a few times. The V gene is TRBV13, the J gene TRBJ2-1, with TRBD1 as a possible D gene (5 bases). The CDR3 length is 16 residues. Between the trimmed V and J ends, which lost 3 bases and 0 bases, there was a span of 12 bases. Germline V gives CDR1 PRHDT, CDR2 FYEKMQ (reference sequence). The CDR3 sequence: CASSFRARSSYNEQFF. CDR3 nucleotides: TGTGCCAGCAGCTTCAGGGCCCGGAGCTCCTACAATGAGCAGTTCTTC. Filled out from reference TRBV13 and TRBJ2-1, the complete variable domain reads AAGVIQSPRHLIKEKRETATLKCYPIPRHDTVYWYQQGPGQDPQFLISFYEKMQSDKGSIPDRFSAQQFSDYHSELNMSSLELGDSALYFCASSFRARSSYNEQFFGPGTRLTVL.

This rearrangement joins TRBV12-5 to TRBJ2-1, with D tentatively TRBD1 or TRBD2 (5 bases each). V was pared by 0 bases and J by 7 bases, with 19 bases between. The CDR3 runs 17 residues. Germline V gene sequence: CDR1 LGHNT, CDR2 FRNRAP. In nucleotides, the CDR3 is TGTGCTAGTGGTTTGGTAACCGAGGGGTTATCTCTGAATGAGCAGTTCTTC. Encoded protein: CASGLVTEGLSLNEQFF.

The V and J genes are TRBV7-3 and TRBJ2-5; D may be TRBD2 (5 bases). V lost 2 bases, J lost 11 bases, and 21 bases lay in between. Germline assignment: CDR1 SGHTA and CDR2 FQGTGA. The CDR3 has 15 residues. The CDR3 DNA sequence: TGTGCCAGCAGCTTAGAGGGTCTGGCCGGCAATGAGCAGTACTTC. Translated: CASSLEGLAGNEQYF.

CDR3 amino acids: CASSPTDLTYGEQFF. CDR3 in DNA: TGTGCCAGCAGCCCTACCGATTTGACTTACGGTGAGCAGTTCTTC. The V call is TRBV7-9, the J call TRBJ2-1; D is ambiguous. CDR1 SEHNR and CDR2 FQNEAQ come from the germline V gene (reference sequence). The germline V and J ends were trimmed by 5 bases and 9 bases, with 20 bases remaining between them. CDR3 length: 15 residues.